These T cell receptor beta chains were read from a single sample in a study of Graves' ophthalmopathy and Graves' hyperthyroidism. TCRdb re-called the multiplex PCR reads through MiXCR, storing one row per CDR3 protein. The sample has hundreds of thousands of distinct CDR3 sequences, around a fifth seen once. The sample comprised peripheral blood. Receptors were obtained from a woman younger than 35 with stable Graves' hyperthyroidism. Some clones in this sample may be carry-over from other donors' samples. CDR3s include the opening cysteine and the closing phenylalanine or tryptophan. A D gene is named only where the DNA matches it firmly. Clone size, where shown, is once, few, many, or a class for clones that have expanded.

d_call	clone_size	j_call	v_call	cdr3_nt	cdr3_aa
TRBD1	.	TRBJ2-7	TRBV24-1	TGTGCCACCAGGAAACCCCCGGGACAGGGGAGTTACGAGCAGTACTTC	CATRKPPGQGSYEQYF
TRBD2	few	TRBJ2-5	TRBV6-2/TRBV6-3	TGTGCCAGCAGCGAACGCGGGGGGCTTCCAGAGACCCAGTACTTC	CASSERGGLPETQYF
TRBD1	.	TRBJ1-2	TRBV29-1	TGCAGCGCCGGGACAGGGGTGTCCGGCTACACCTTC	CSAGTGVSGYTF
.	many	TRBJ2-4	TRBV5-1	TGCGCCAGCAGCTTGGAGGGAAACATTCAGTACTTC	CASSLEGNIQYF
.	.	TRBJ1-2	TRBV24-1	TGTGCCACCAGTGAGGGGGAGAGCGAAGCTAACTATGGCTACACCTTC	CATSEGESEANYGYTF
.	many	TRBJ2-7	TRBV29-1	TGCAGCGTTGAATTAACGGACGGGGGCTACGAGCAGTACTTC	CSVELTDGGYEQYF
.	many	TRBJ1-1	TRBV6-2/TRBV6-3	TGTGCCAGCAGTTCCGCGGGGGGCCGGGGGACTGAAGCTTTCTTT	CASSSAGGRGTEAFF
TRBD1	.	TRBJ1-5	TRBV18	TGTGCCAGCTCCGGGACAGGGGGCAAGCCCCAGCATTTT	CASSGTGGKPQHF
.	many	TRBJ1-5	TRBV6-1	TGTGCCAGCAGCCCGACAAATAGCAATCAGCCCCAGCATTTT	CASSPTNSNQPQHF
.	many	TRBJ2-5	TRBV28	TGTGCCAGCAGTTTAAAAGTGGGAGGAGAGACCCAGTACTTC	CASSLKVGGETQYF
.	many	TRBJ2-7	TRBV11-2	TGTGCCAGCAGCCCATTGGTCCGTCGGGAGAAAACCTACGAGCAGTACTTC	CASSPLVRREKTYEQYF
.	many	TRBJ2-7	TRBV20-1	TGCAGTGCTAGGGACCGGGACCAGGCCTACGAGCAGTACTTC	CSARDRDQAYEQYF
.	many	TRBJ1-3	TRBV6-5	TGTGCCAGCAGTTACGCAGGCGCCTCTGGAAACACCATATATTTT	CASSYAGASGNTIYF
.	.	TRBJ1-1	TRBV18	TGTGCCAGCTCACCTGGGTTAATCGGGAACACTGAAGCTTTCTTT	CASSPGLIGNTEAFF
.	.	TRBJ2-4	TRBV6-5	TGTGCCAGCAGTAATCGAGGGGACTCTCCCAGAGCCAAAAACATTCAGTACTTC	CASSNRGDSPRAKNIQYF
TRBD1	many	TRBJ1-3	TRBV3-1	TGTGCCAGCAGCCAAGCGACAGGGGGACGAAACACCATATATTTT	CASSQATGGRNTIYF
TRBD1	many	TRBJ2-7	TRBV15	TGTGCCACCAGCAGCCTTCGGGACAGTTACTACGAGCAGTACTTC	CATSSLRDSYYEQYF
TRBD2	.	TRBJ2-7	TRBV4-1	TGCGCCAGCAGCCAACCACCCGGGGGGACTAGCCACTACGAGCAGTACTTC	CASSQPPGGTSHYEQYF
.	.	TRBJ1-1	TRBV10-3	TGTGCCATCAGTGGTCAATCCGGGGCCCACACTGAAGCTTTCTTT	CAISGQSGAHTEAFF
TRBD2	few	TRBJ2-5	TRBV6-1	TGTGCTGCCGGACCAGCGGGGGCCAGAAGGAAAGAGACCCAGTACTTC	CAAGPAGARRKETQYF
.	.	TRBJ1-5	TRBV12-3/TRBV12-4	TGTGCCAGCAGATCCGGGGCCTGGGATCGGCCCCAGCATTTT	CASRSGAWDRPQHF
.	many	TRBJ1-1	TRBV2	TGTGCCAGCAGTGAAGCCTCCCGGGGGAACACTGAAGCTTTCTTT	CASSEASRGNTEAFF
.	few	TRBJ1-4	TRBV12-3/TRBV12-4	TGTGCCAGCAGTCCTGGGACAACAAATGAAAAACTGTTTTTT	CASSPGTTNEKLFF
TRBD1	.	TRBJ1-1	TRBV28	TGTGCCAGCAGTCTACCGACAGGGGGACGGGCTGAAGCTTTCTTT	CASSLPTGGRAEAFF
TRBD1	many	TRBJ1-2	TRBV10-3	TGTGCCATCAGTGAGACCCCGGGACAGGACATATATGGCTACACCTTC	CAISETPGQDIYGYTF
TRBD1	few	TRBJ1-6	TRBV12-3/TRBV12-4	TGTGCCAGCAGTCGGGGACAGCTTAATTCACCCCTCCACTTT	CASSRGQLNSPLHF
.	.	TRBJ1-1	TRBV5-1	TGCGCCAGCAGCTTCCAGGGCGGTCGCACTGAAGCTTTCTTT	CASSFQGGRTEAFF
.	many	TRBJ2-7	TRBV12-3/TRBV12-4	TGTGCCAGCAGTTATGAGAGGGGGGCCTACGAGCAGTACTTC	CASSYERGAYEQYF
TRBD1	many	TRBJ1-5	TRBV27	TGTGCCAGCAGTCCCACCTGGACAGGCTATAGCAATCAGCCCCAGCATTTT	CASSPTWTGYSNQPQHF
TRBD1	many	TRBJ1-1	TRBV6-5	TGTGCCAGCATTTCGACAGGGGCTGGGAACACTGAAGCTTTCTTT	CASISTGAGNTEAFF
TRBD1	many	TRBJ1-6	TRBV6-5	TGTGCCAGCAGTAACCAGGGGGGGATTTCACCCCTCCACTTT	CASSNQGGISPLHF
TRBD1	few	TRBJ2-1	TRBV28	TGTGCCAGCAGTTCCTGGGACAGCAACAATGAGCAGTTCTTC	CASSSWDSNNEQFF
TRBD2	.	TRBJ2-5	TRBV19	TGTGCCAGTACCCCGACGACGGGAGGGCCAGAGACCCAGTACTTC	CASTPTTGGPETQYF
TRBD1	.	TRBJ2-5	TRBV27	TGTGCCAGCAGTAAAAGAATGACAGGGGAAGAGACCCAGTACTTC	CASSKRMTGEETQYF
TRBD1	few	TRBJ2-2	TRBV2	TGTGCCAGCAGTGGGGACCCGGGACAGGGGATCACCGGGGAGCTGTTTTTT	CASSGDPGQGITGELFF
.	.	TRBJ1-6	TRBV20-1	TGCAGTGCTAGAGATCAGCGGAGGGGAGGTTCACCCCTCCACTTT	CSARDQRRGGSPLHF
TRBD1	many	TRBJ2-7	TRBV29-1	TGCAGCGTTGTGCCTAAGTCTTCCGGGACAGGGACCTACGAGCAGTACTTC	CSVVPKSSGTGTYEQYF
.	many	TRBJ2-4	TRBV20-1	TGCAGTGCTAGACCGACTGCACAGGGCATTCAGTACTTC	CSARPTAQGIQYF
TRBD2	many	TRBJ2-4	TRBV12-3/TRBV12-4	TGTGCCAGCAGTTTGGGACTAGCGGAGGGGAACATTAAGTACTTC	CASSLGLAEGNIKYF
TRBD2	many	TRBJ2-7	TRBV30	TGTGCCTGGAGGCCTCCGGGACTAGCAAACGAGCAGTACTTC	CAWRPPGLANEQYF
.	.	TRBJ1-5	TRBV12-3/TRBV12-4	TGTGCCAGCAGTTTAGATCGAATGGGGACGGCTCAGCCCCAGCATTTT	CASSLDRMGTAQPQHF
TRBD1	.	TRBJ1-1	TRBV6-2/TRBV6-3	TGTGCCAGCAGTTGGACAGGGGTGAGCACTGAAGCTTTCTTT	CASSWTGVSTEAFF
.	many	TRBJ1-1	TRBV19	TGTGCCAGTAGTCCCGATCTGGTACAGACTCGAGGCACTGAAGCTTTCTTT	CASSPDLVQTRGTEAFF
TRBD1	many	TRBJ1-5	TRBV13	TGTGCCAGCAGCTTGGGGACAGGCCTACAGCCCCAGCATTTT	CASSLGTGLQPQHF
TRBD1	many	TRBJ1-2	TRBV27	TGTGCCAGCAGTTTCACCGGACAGGGTGGTGGCTACACCTTC	CASSFTGQGGGYTF
.	many	TRBJ2-2	TRBV19	TGTGCCAGTAGTATGGGACACGGAAACACCGGGGAGCTGTTTTTT	CASSMGHGNTGELFF
.	many	TRBJ2-5	TRBV18	TGTGCCAGCTCACCATCGGCCCAAGAGACCCAGTACTTC	CASSPSAQETQYF
.	.	TRBJ1-3	TRBV12-3/TRBV12-4	TGTGCCAGCAGTTTAATCGGAGGGACTGGAAACACCATATATTTT	CASSLIGGTGNTIYF
.	many	TRBJ1-5	TRBV20-1	TGCAGTGCGAGTCCTAGTAGCAATCAGCCCCAGCATTTT	CSASPSSNQPQHF
.	many	TRBJ1-2	TRBV20-1	TGCAGTGCTAGCGGGGATTCCGCCCGCCGGACTAACTATGGCTACACCTTC	CSASGDSARRTNYGYTF
.	many	TRBJ1-2	TRBV6-1	TGTGCCAGCAGTGAATCCGGGGGATCTTATGGCTACACCTTC	CASSESGGSYGYTF
TRBD1	.	TRBJ2-6	TRBV11-2	TGTGCCAGCAGCTTAGAGGGGACAGGGGGCTTTGGGGCCAACGTCCTGACTTTC	CASSLEGTGGFGANVLTF
.	many	TRBJ2-7	TRBV5-1	TGCGCCAGCAGCGAAGGACACAAAACATCCTACGAGCAGTACTTC	CASSEGHKTSYEQYF
TRBD1	.	TRBJ2-5	TRBV11-2	TGTGCCAGCAGCTTCATCAGGGGGCACGGGCAAGAGACCCAGTACTTC	CASSFIRGHGQETQYF
TRBD2	.	TRBJ2-3	TRBV6-4	TGTGCCAGCAGTAGGACTAGCGCAGATACGCAGTATTTT	CASSRTSADTQYF